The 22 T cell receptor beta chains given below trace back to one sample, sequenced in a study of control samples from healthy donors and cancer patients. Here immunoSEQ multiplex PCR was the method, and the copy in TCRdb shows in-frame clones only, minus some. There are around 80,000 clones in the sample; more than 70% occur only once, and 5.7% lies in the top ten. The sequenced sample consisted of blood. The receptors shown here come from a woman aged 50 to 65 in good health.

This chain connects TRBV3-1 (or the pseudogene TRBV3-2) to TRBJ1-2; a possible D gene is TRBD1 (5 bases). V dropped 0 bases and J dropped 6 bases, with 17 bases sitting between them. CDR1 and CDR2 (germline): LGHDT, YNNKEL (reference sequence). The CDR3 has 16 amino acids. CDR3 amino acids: CASSQDRAGKYNGYTF. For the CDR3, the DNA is TGTGCCAGCAGCCAAGATCGGGCAGGGAAGTACAATGGCTACACCTTC.

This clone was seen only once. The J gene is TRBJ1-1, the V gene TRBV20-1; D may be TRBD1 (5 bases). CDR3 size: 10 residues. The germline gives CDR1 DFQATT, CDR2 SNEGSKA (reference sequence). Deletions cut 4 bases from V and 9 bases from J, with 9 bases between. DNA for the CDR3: TGCAGTGCTACTGCAGGGAAAGCTTTCTTT. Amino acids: CSATAGKAFF.

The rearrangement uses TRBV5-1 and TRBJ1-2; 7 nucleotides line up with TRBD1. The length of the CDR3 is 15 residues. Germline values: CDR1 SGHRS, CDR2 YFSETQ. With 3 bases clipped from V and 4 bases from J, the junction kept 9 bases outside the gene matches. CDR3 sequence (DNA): TGCGCCAGCAGCTGGACTTCGGGACAGAGCTATGGCTACACCTTC. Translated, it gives CASSWTSGQSYGYTF. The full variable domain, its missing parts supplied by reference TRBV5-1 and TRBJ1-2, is KAGVTQTPRYLIKTRGQQVTLSCSPISGHRSVSWYQQTPGQGLQFLFEYFSETQRNKGNFPGRFSGRQFSNSRSEMNVSTLELGDSALYLCASSWTSGQSYGYTFGSGTRLTVV.

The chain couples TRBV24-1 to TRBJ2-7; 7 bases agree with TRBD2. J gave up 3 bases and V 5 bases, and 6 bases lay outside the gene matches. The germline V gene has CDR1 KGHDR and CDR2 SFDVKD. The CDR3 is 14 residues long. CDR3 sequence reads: CATSGGGSYYEQYF. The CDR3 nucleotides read TGTGCCACCAGTGGGGGGGGGAGTTACTACGAGCAGTACTTC.

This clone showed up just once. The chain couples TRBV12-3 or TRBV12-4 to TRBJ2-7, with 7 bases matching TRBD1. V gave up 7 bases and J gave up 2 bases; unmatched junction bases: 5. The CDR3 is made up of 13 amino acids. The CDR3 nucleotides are TGTGCCAGCACCCCGACAGGGACCTACGAGCAGTACTTC. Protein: CASTPTGTYEQYF.

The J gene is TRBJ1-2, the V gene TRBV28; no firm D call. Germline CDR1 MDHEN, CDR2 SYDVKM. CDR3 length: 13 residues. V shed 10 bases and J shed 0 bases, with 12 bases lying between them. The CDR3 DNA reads TGTGCCACCTTAATACCGACTAACTATGGCTACACCTTC. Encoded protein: CATLIPTNYGYTF.

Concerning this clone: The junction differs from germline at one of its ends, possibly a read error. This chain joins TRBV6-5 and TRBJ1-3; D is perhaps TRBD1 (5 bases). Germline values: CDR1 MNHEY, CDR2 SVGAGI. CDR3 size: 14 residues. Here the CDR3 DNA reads TGCGCCGCCCGGGGCTCCAACTCTGGAAACACCATATATTTT. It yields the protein CAARGSNSGNTIYF.

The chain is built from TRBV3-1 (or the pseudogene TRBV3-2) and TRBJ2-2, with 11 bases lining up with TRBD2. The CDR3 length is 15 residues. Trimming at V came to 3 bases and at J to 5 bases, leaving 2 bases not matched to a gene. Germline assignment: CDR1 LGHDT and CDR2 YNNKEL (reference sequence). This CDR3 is CASSHTSGGTGELFF. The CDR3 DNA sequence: TGTGCCAGCAGCCACACTAGCGGGGGTACCGGGGAGCTGTTTTTT.

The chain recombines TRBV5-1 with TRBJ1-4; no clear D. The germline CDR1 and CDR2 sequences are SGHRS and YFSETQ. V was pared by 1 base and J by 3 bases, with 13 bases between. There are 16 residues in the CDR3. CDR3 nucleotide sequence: TGCGCCAGCAGCTTGAATGGAGGGAGGGCTAATGAAAAACTGTTTTTT. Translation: CASSLNGGRANEKLFF.

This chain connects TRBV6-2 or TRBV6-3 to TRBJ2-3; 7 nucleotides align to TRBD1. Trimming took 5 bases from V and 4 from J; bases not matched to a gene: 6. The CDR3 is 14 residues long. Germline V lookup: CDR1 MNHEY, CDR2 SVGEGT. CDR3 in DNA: TGTGCCAGCAGTAGGGGGCCTCGGGCAGATACGCAGTATTTT. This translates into CASSRGPRADTQYF.

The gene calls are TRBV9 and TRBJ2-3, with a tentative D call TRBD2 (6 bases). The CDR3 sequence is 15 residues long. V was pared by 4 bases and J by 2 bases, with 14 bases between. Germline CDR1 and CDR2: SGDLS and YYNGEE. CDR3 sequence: CASSSSSEDTDTQYF. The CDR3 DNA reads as TGTGCCAGCAGCTCCTCTAGCGAGGACACAGATACGCAGTATTTT.

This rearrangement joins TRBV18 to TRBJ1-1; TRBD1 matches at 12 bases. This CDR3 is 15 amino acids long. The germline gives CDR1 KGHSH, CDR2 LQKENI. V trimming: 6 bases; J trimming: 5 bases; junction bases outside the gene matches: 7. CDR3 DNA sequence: TGTGCCAGCTCCCAAGGGACAGGGGGCAGGACTGAAGCTTTCTTT. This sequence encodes CASSQGTGGRTEAFF.

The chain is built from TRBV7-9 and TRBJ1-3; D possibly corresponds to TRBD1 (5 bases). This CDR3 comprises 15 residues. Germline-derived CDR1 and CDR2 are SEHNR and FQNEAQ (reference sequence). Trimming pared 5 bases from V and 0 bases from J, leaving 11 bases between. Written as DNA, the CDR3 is TGTGCCAGCAGCGACCCAGGGTACTCTGGAAACACCATATATTTT. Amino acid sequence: CASSDPGYSGNTIYF.

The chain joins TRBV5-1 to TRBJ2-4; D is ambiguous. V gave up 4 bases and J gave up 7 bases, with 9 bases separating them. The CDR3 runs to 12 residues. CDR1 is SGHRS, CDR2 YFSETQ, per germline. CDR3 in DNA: TGCGCCAGCAGCCCGACGGACAACATTCAGTACTTC. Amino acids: CASSPTDNIQYF. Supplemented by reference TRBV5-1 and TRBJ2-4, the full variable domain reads KAGVTQTPRYLIKTRGQQVTLSCSPISGHRSVSWYQQTPGQGLQFLFEYFSETQRNKGNFPGRFSGRQFSNSRSEMNVSTLELGDSALYLCASSPTDNIQYFGAGTRLSVL.

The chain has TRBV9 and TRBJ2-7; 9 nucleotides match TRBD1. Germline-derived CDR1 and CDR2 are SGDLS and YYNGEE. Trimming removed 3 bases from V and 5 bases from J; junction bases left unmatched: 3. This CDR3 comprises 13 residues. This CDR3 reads CASSGGQGDEQYF. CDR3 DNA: TGTGCCAGCAGCGGGGGACAGGGCGACGAGCAGTACTTC.

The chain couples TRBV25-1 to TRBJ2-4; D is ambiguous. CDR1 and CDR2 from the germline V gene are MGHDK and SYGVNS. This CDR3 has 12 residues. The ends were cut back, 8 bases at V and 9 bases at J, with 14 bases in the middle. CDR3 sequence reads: CASSPGMGIQYF. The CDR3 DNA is TGTGCCAGCTCCCCTGGGATGGGCATTCAGTACTTC.

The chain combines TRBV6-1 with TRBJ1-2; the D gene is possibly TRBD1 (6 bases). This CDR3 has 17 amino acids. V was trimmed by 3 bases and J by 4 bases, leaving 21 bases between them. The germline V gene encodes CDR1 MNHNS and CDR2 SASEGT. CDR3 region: CASSDSKSPGVGYGYTF. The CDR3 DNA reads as TGTGCCAGCAGTGATAGTAAGAGTCCAGGGGTGGGCTATGGCTACACCTTC.

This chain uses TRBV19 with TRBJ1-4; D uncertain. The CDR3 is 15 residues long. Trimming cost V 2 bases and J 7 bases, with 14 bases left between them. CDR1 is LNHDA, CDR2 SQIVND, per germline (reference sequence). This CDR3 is CASSILPQVGEKLFF. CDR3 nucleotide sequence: TGTGCCAGTAGTATATTACCCCAGGTTGGTGAAAAACTGTTTTTT. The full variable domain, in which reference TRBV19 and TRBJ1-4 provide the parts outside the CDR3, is DGGITQSPKYLFRKEGQNVTLSCEQNLNHDAMYWYRQDPGQGLRLIYYSQIVNDFQKGDIAEGYSVSREKKESFPLTVTSAQKNPTAFYLCASSILPQVGEKLFFGSGTQLSVL.

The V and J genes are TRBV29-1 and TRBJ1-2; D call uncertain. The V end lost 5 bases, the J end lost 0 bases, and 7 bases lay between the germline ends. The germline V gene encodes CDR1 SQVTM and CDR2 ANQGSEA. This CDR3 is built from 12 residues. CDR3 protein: CSVFGANYGYTF. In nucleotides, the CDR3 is TGCAGCGTTTTCGGGGCTAACTATGGCTACACCTTC.

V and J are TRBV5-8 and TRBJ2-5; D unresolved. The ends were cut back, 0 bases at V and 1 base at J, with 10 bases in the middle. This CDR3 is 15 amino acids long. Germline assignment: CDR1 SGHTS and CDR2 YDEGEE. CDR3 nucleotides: TGTGCCAGCAGCTTGGGACATAGCCTCCAAGAGACCCAGTACTTC. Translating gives CASSLGHSLQETQYF.

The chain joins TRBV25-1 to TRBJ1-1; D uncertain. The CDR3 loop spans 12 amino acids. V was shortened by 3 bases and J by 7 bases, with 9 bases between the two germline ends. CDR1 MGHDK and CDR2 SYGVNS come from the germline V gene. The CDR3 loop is CASSDGRSEAFF. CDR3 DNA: TGTGCCAGCAGTGATGGACGTAGTGAAGCTTTCTTT.

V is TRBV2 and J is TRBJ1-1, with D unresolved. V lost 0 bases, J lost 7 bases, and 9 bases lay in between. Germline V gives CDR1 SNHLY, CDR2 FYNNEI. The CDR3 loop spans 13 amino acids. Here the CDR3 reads CASSEAQFGEAFF. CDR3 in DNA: TGTGCCAGCAGTGAAGCGCAATTTGGTGAAGCTTTCTTT.